The T cell receptor beta chain under discussion was sequenced for a study of shared clonotypes between healthy human individuals. The study's findings and limits: On the whole, naive subsets had larger estimated richness than memory subsets had.

Naive CD8 isolation took CD45RO-negative cells positively selected for CCR7 and excluded terminally differentiated effector memory CD45RA+ cells. None of the donors, who were healthy HIV-negative adults, had recently had acute infections or vaccinations. Deep-level assay runs were performed. DNA at approximately 200 ng, 25,000 to 35,000 T cell genomes, went into sorted-subset replicate PCRs. The assay was immunoSEQ multiplex PCR, and TCRdb's table has in-frame clones only and misses some. The sample includes about 2.1 million clones, just under 95% of them seen just once. The CDR3 totals 18 residues. Looked up from germline, CDR1 is SEHNR and CDR2 is FQNEAQ (reference sequence). V was cut by 5 bases and J by 8 bases, with 30 bases left in between. Remarks on this clone: Its antigen is unidentified.

The chain recombines TRBV7-9 with TRBJ1-2; the D gene is possibly TRBD1 (5 bases). This TCR was recovered from a young man in good health. Some clones in this sample may be carry-over from other donors' samples. Sequenced: naive CD8+ T cells from PBMCs. CDR3 sequence reads: CASSPAGSYFGGREGYTF. The CDR3 nucleotides are TGTGCCAGCAGCCCAGCCGGGTCGTATTTTGGGGGAAGAGAGGGCTACACCTTC.